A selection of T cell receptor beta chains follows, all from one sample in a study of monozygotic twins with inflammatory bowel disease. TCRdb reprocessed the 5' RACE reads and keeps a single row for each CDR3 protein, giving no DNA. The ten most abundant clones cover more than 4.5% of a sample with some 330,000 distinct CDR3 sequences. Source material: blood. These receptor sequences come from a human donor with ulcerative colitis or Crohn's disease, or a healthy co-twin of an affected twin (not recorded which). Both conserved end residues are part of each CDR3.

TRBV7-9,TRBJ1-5,CASSSGTVSNQPQHF
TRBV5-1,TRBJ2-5,CASSYGIQETQYF
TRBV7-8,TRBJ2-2,CASSFGTEIHTGELFF
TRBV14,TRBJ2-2,CASSHLAGGPGGELFF
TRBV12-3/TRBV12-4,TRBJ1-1,CASSPSTMNTEAFF
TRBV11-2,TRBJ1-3,CASSLGYSGNTIYF
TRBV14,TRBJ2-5,CASSDLETQYF
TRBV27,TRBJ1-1,CASSFLGSTEAFF
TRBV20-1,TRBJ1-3,CSARRTTGNTIYF
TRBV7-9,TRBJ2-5,CASTSAGYQGTQYF
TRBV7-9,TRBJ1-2,CASSHGKRVYGYTF
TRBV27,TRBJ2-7,CASSPRTGRIHEQYF
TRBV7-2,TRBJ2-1,CASSLAGTGYDSAYNEQFF
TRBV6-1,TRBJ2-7,CASSLGDGTSYEQYF
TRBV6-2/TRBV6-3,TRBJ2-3,CASSPGLAGGRSTDTQYF
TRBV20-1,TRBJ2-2,CTGRTAGDTGELFF
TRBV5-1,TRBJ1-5,CASSFTPGVNQPQHF
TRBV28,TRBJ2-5,CASSPLGPQRETQYF
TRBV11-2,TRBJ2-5,CASSSMTAQETQYF
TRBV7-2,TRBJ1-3,CASSLAGANTIYF
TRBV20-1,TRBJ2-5,CSARSVREVGTQYF
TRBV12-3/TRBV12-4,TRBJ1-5,CASTAGTASQPQHF
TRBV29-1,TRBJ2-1,CSVEDGVGRANEQFF
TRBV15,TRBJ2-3,CATSRGSSGYTDTQYF
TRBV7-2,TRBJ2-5,CASSLAGYETQYF
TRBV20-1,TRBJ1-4,CSAITGGDEKLFF
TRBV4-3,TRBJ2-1,CASSQEHRLAGSGSNNEQFF
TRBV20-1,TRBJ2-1,CSAGTDNLYSYNEQFF
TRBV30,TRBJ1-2,CAWRVRVNYGYTF
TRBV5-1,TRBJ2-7,CASRKGTTYEQYF
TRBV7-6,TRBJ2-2,CASSLAGPIGGGELFF
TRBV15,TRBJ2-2,CATSRDPSGELFF
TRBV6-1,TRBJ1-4,CASRRTGFEEKLFF
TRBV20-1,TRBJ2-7,CSAWGRTSSGEQYF
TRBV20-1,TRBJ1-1,CSSGRQRNTEAFF
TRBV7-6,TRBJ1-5,CASSLTVGQPQHF
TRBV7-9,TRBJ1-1,CASSFDSEAFF
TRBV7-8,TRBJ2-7,CASSLGGSPGEQYF
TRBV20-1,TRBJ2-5,CSAPPSETQYF
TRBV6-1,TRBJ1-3,CASSNRFSSGNTIYF
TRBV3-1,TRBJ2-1,CASRLQGSNEQFF
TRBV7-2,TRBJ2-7,CASSQQELSNEQYF
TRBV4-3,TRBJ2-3,CASSSEIQGSTDTQYF
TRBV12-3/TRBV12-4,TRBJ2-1,CASTQETTNYNEQFF